Here is one T cell receptor (beta chain) with its context. The data belong to a study of blood T cell repertoires in COVID-19. TCRdb keeps only in-frame clones here, not all; method: immunoSEQ multiplex PCR. The table has roughly 100,000 clones, roughly 90% seen once; the top ten hold about 4.2%. The CDR3 is 14 amino acids. V lost 8 bases to trimming and J lost 4 bases; unmatched junction nucleotides: 6. CDR1 is KGHSH and CDR2 is LQKENI in the germline V gene. Sequenced: peripheral blood. V and J are TRBV18 and TRBJ2-1; 9 bases are a match to TRBD1. The receptor's source is a human donor with COVID-19, enrolled during active disease. The donor label of this sample is uncertain. The CDR3 region is CASIRDRAYNEQFF. The CDR3 DNA is TGTGCCAGCATCCGGGACAGGGCTTACAATGAGCAGTTCTTC. Complete variable domain (other parts from reference TRBV18 and TRBJ2-1): NAGVMQNPRHLVRRRGQEARLRCSPMKGHSHVYWYRQLPEEGLKFMVYLQKENIIDESGMPKERFSAEFPKEGPSILRIQQVVRGDSAAYFCASIRDRAYNEQFFGPGTRLTVL.